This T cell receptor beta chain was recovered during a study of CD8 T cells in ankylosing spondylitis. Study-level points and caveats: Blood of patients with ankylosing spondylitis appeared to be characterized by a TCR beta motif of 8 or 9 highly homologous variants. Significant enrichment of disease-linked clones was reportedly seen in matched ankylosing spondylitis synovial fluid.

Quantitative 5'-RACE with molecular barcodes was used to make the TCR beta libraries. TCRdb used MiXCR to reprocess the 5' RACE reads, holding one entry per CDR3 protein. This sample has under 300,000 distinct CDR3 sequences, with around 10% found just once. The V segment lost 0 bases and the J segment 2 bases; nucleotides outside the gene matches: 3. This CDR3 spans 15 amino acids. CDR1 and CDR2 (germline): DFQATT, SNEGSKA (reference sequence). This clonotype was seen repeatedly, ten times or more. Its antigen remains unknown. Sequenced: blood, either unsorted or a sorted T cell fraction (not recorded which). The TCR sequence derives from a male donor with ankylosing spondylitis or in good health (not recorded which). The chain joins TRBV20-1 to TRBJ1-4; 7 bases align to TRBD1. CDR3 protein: CSARDPTGTNEKLFF. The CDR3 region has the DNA TGCAGTGCTAGAGATCCGACAGGGACTAATGAAAAACTGTTTTTT.